Sample share makes the clone carrying this TCR beta chain medium-sized. The assay was immunoSEQ multiplex PCR, and TCRdb's table has in-frame clones only and misses some. Altogether more than 25,000 clones are present, around 86% being singletons, with the ten largest covering more than 25%. The CDR3 consists of 16 residues. Per germline, CDR1 GTSNPN and CDR2 SVGIG (reference sequence). The V segment lost 0 bases and the J segment 7 bases; nucleotides outside the gene matches: 10. This entry is derived from a study of OX40 agonist ivuxolimab in advanced cancers. The chain combines TRBV30 with TRBJ2-1; 9 bases fit TRBD2. This sample comprised CD4+ or CD8+ T cells sorted from blood, obtained in a trial of the OX40 agonist ivuxolimab. This receptor was obtained from an adult with an advanced solid tumor such as melanoma, head and neck, liver or kidney cancer. CDR3 DNA: TGTGCCTGGAGTGTACTGTTTGCGGGAGGGCGGAATGAGCAGTTCTTC. Amino acid sequence: CAWSVLFAGGRNEQFF. Looking up the rest from reference TRBV30 and TRBJ2-1 gives the full variable domain: SQTIHQWPATLVQPVGSPLSLECTVEGTSNPNLYWYRQAAGRGLQLLFYSVGIGQISSEVPQNLSASRPQDRQFILSSKKLLLSDSGFYLCAWSVLFAGGRNEQFFGPGTRLTVL.